These T cell receptor beta chains were read from a single sample in a study of PD-1 blockade in classical Hodgkin lymphoma. The data were produced by immunoSEQ multiplex PCR, yet TCRdb's version contains in-frame clones alone and is incomplete. This sample carries approximately 84,000 clones, 83% of them seen once, and the ten largest clones take over 15%. Sequenced here: peripheral blood mononuclear cells (PBMCs), sampled before the fourth cycle of nivolumab. The receptors derive from a human donor with classical Hodgkin lymphoma. CDR3s include the opening cysteine and the closing phenylalanine or tryptophan. Each record gives: V gene, clone size, J gene, CDR3 length, D gene, CDR3 DNA, CDR3 protein. D genes are given only for firm matches. Clone size is given for some rows only: seen once, a few or many times, or a class if the clone is expanded.

v_gene: TRBV28; abundance: few; j_gene: TRBJ1-1; len: 16; d_gene: TRBD1; CDR3nt: TGTGCCAGCAGTCGACAGGGGGTGGGTATGAACACTGAAGCTTTCTTT; CDR3aa: CASSRQGVGMNTEAFF
v_gene: TRBV11-3; abundance: once; j_gene: TRBJ2-7; len: 16; d_gene: TRBD1; CDR3nt: TGTGCCAGCAGCACCGGACAGGGGACCGCCTCCTACGAGCAGTACTTC; CDR3aa: CASSTGQGTASYEQYF
v_gene: TRBV7-6; abundance: .; j_gene: TRBJ2-1; len: 13; d_gene: TRBD2; CDR3nt: TGTGCCAGCAGCCCAACCTCTCTCGGGAGGGGGTTCTTC; CDR3aa: CASSPTSLGRGFF
v_gene: TRBV19; abundance: .; j_gene: TRBJ2-3; len: 15; d_gene: .; CDR3nt: TGTGCCAGTAGTATTGGGCGGTCCCCCGCAGATACGCAGTATTTT; CDR3aa: CASSIGRSPADTQYF
v_gene: TRBV27; abundance: few; j_gene: TRBJ1-2; len: 13; d_gene: .; CDR3nt: TGTGCCAGCAGTTTACAGGGGTCCTATGGCTACACCTTC; CDR3aa: CASSLQGSYGYTF
v_gene: TRBV15; abundance: .; j_gene: TRBJ1-4; len: 18; d_gene: .; CDR3nt: TGTGCCACCAGCAGAGATCTGGCTGTCGGGGTAACTAATGAAAAACTGTTTTTT; CDR3aa: CATSRDLAVGVTNEKLFF
v_gene: TRBV7-6; abundance: .; j_gene: TRBJ2-2; len: 16; d_gene: TRBD2; CDR3nt: TGTGCCAGCAGCACCGGAGGTAGCGGGAGGGCCGGGGAGCTGTTTTTT; CDR3aa: CASSTGGSGRAGELFF
v_gene: TRBV10-1; abundance: few; j_gene: TRBJ1-3; len: 13; d_gene: TRBD1; CDR3nt: TGCGCCAGCAGTGAAAAGGCCCCCGGGACAGAGACTTTT; CDR3aa: CASSEKAPGTETF
v_gene: TRBV6-5; abundance: .; j_gene: TRBJ2-1; len: 15; d_gene: TRBD2; CDR3nt: TGTGCCAGCAGTAGAACTAGCGGGAGTTACAATGAGCAGTTCTTC; CDR3aa: CASSRTSGSYNEQFF
v_gene: TRBV7-2; abundance: .; j_gene: TRBJ2-1; len: 13; d_gene: TRBD2; CDR3nt: TGTGCCAGCAGGTTAGCGGGAGTCAATGAGCAGTTCTTC; CDR3aa: CASRLAGVNEQFF
v_gene: TRBV6-5; abundance: .; j_gene: TRBJ1-2; len: 15; d_gene: TRBD1; CDR3nt: TGTGCCAGCAGTTTAGATGGCGACAGGGACTATGGCTACACCTTC; CDR3aa: CASSLDGDRDYGYTF
v_gene: TRBV6-4; abundance: few; j_gene: TRBJ1-2; len: 15; d_gene: .; CDR3nt: TGTGCCAGCAGTGACCGTGGGTTTGATTACTATGGCTACACCTTC; CDR3aa: CASSDRGFDYYGYTF
v_gene: TRBV7-7; abundance: .; j_gene: TRBJ2-5; len: 14; d_gene: TRBD2; CDR3nt: TGTGCCAGCAGCCCCCGGCGGGGGGCTGAGACCCAGTACTTC; CDR3aa: CASSPRRGAETQYF
v_gene: TRBV7-2; abundance: .; j_gene: TRBJ2-2; len: 13; d_gene: .; CDR3nt: TGTGCCAGCAGCTTACTAGGGTCCGGGGAGCTGTTTTTT; CDR3aa: CASSLLGSGELFF
v_gene: TRBV11-3; abundance: .; j_gene: TRBJ2-7; len: 15; d_gene: .; CDR3nt: TGTGCCAGCAGCTTAACCGCCGGGACGCTCTACGAGCAGTACTTC; CDR3aa: CASSLTAGTLYEQYF
v_gene: TRBV30; abundance: .; j_gene: TRBJ2-1; len: 14; d_gene: .; CDR3nt: TGTGCCTGGAGTGAAAGGTACCTACACAATGAGCAGTTCTTC; CDR3aa: CAWSERYLHNEQFF
v_gene: TRBV7-2; abundance: .; j_gene: TRBJ2-7; len: 15; d_gene: TRBD2; CDR3nt: TGTGCCAGCAGCTGGACTAGCGGGGGTCGTTACGAGCAGTACTTC; CDR3aa: CASSWTSGGRYEQYF
v_gene: TRBV6-5; abundance: .; j_gene: TRBJ1-1; len: 13; d_gene: .; CDR3nt: TGTGCCAGCAGTGAGGGGAAACGCACTGAAGCTTTCTTT; CDR3aa: CASSEGKRTEAFF
v_gene: TRBV6-6; abundance: .; j_gene: TRBJ2-3; len: 11; d_gene: .; CDR3nt: TGTGCCAGCAGTAACACAGATACGCAGTATTTT; CDR3aa: CASSNTDTQYF
v_gene: TRBV6-6; abundance: .; j_gene: TRBJ2-4; len: 16; d_gene: TRBD2; CDR3nt: TGTGCCAGCAGTTACGCTAGCGGGAGGGTTCGTCACATTCAGTACTTC; CDR3aa: CASSYASGRVRHIQYF
v_gene: TRBV7-2; abundance: many; j_gene: TRBJ2-2; len: 15; d_gene: TRBD1; CDR3nt: TGTGCCAGCAGCTCCGGGACAGGGGTCCCCGGGGAGCTGTTTTTT; CDR3aa: CASSSGTGVPGELFF
v_gene: TRBV7-2; abundance: .; j_gene: TRBJ2-7; len: 16; d_gene: TRBD2; CDR3nt: TGTGCCAGCAGCTTAGTCACTAGCGGGAGTGGATACGAGCAGTACTTC; CDR3aa: CASSLVTSGSGYEQYF
v_gene: TRBV11-1; abundance: .; j_gene: TRBJ1-1; len: 12; d_gene: .; CDR3nt: TGTGCCAGCAGGGACCTGAGCACTGAAGCTTTCTTT; CDR3aa: CASRDLSTEAFF
v_gene: TRBV7-2; abundance: .; j_gene: TRBJ2-3; len: 13; d_gene: .; CDR3nt: TGTGCCAGCAGCTTGGCGGCCCCTGATACGCAGTATTTT; CDR3aa: CASSLAAPDTQYF
v_gene: TRBV5-4; abundance: .; j_gene: TRBJ2-7; len: 15; d_gene: .; CDR3nt: TGTGCCAGCAGCTTGGGAGGCTCTCGGACCTACGAGCAGTACTTC; CDR3aa: CASSLGGSRTYEQYF
v_gene: TRBV28; abundance: once; j_gene: TRBJ2-5; len: 11; d_gene: .; CDR3nt: TGTGCCAGCAGTTTATTCGAGACCCAGTACTTC; CDR3aa: CASSLFETQYF
v_gene: TRBV19; abundance: .; j_gene: TRBJ2-1; len: 14; d_gene: TRBD1; CDR3nt: TGTGCCAGTAGTTTCGGGGCAGGGGGTAGTGAGCAGTTCTTC; CDR3aa: CASSFGAGGSEQFF
v_gene: TRBV21-1; abundance: once; j_gene: TRBJ1-3; len: 15; d_gene: .; CDR3nt: TGTGCCAGCCTGAAGGGGGCGGGGAATGGAAACACCATATATTTT; CDR3aa: CASLKGAGNGNTIYF
v_gene: TRBV11-2; abundance: once; j_gene: TRBJ2-6; len: 16; d_gene: .; CDR3nt: TGTGCCAGCAGCTTAGGGGTTCTCTCTGGGGCCAACGTCCTGACTTTC; CDR3aa: CASSLGVLSGANVLTF
v_gene: TRBV28; abundance: many; j_gene: TRBJ1-1; len: 12; d_gene: TRBD1; CDR3nt: TGTGCCAGTAGCACAGGGGGCACTGAAGCTTTCTTT; CDR3aa: CASSTGGTEAFF
v_gene: TRBV10-2; abundance: .; j_gene: TRBJ2-5; len: 13; d_gene: .; CDR3nt: TGCGCCAGCAGGGCGGACAGTCAAGAGACCCAGTACTTC; CDR3aa: CASRADSQETQYF
v_gene: TRBV6-5; abundance: .; j_gene: TRBJ1-2; len: 14; d_gene: .; CDR3nt: TGTGCCAGCAGGTACAGGTCGGCTCTAGGAGGCTACACCTTC; CDR3aa: CASRYRSALGGYTF
v_gene: TRBV7-2; abundance: .; j_gene: TRBJ2-7; len: 14; d_gene: .; CDR3nt: TGTGCCAGCAGCCTGGACAGTTCCTCCTACGAGCAGTACTTC; CDR3aa: CASSLDSSSYEQYF
v_gene: TRBV30; abundance: .; j_gene: TRBJ2-1; len: 13; d_gene: .; CDR3nt: TGTGCCTGGAGTTTGACTAGGGTCAATGAGCAGTTCTTC; CDR3aa: CAWSLTRVNEQFF
v_gene: TRBV11-3; abundance: .; j_gene: TRBJ2-1; len: 12; d_gene: TRBD2; CDR3nt: TGTGCCAGCAGCCTTACTAGCGGTGAGCAGTTCTTC; CDR3aa: CASSLTSGEQFF
v_gene: TRBV19; abundance: once; j_gene: TRBJ1-1; len: 13; d_gene: TRBD1; CDR3nt: TGTGCCAGTGAGGACAGGGGAAACACTGAAGCTTTCTTT; CDR3aa: CASEDRGNTEAFF
v_gene: TRBV20-1; abundance: .; j_gene: TRBJ2-1; len: 11; d_gene: .; CDR3nt: TGCAGTGCTAGAGTCTACAATGAGCAGTTCTTC; CDR3aa: CSARVYNEQFF
v_gene: TRBV5-1; abundance: once; j_gene: TRBJ2-5; len: 16; d_gene: .; CDR3nt: TGCGCCAGCAGCTTGGGTGGCAGCGCCGACCAAGAGACCCAGTACTTC; CDR3aa: CASSLGGSADQETQYF
v_gene: TRBV29-1; abundance: .; j_gene: TRBJ2-3; len: 15; d_gene: TRBD2; CDR3nt: TGCAGCGTTGACCCCTTGGGGACTAGTTCCGATACGCAGTATTTT; CDR3aa: CSVDPLGTSSDTQYF
v_gene: TRBV19; abundance: .; j_gene: TRBJ2-3; len: 16; d_gene: .; CDR3nt: TGTGCCAGTAGGGGCGGGCGGGCCCACGGCACAGATACGCAGTATTTT; CDR3aa: CASRGGRAHGTDTQYF
v_gene: TRBV10-3; abundance: many; j_gene: TRBJ1-5; len: 15; d_gene: .; CDR3nt: TGTGCCATCAGTGAACAGGGTTCGGGAAATCAGCCCCAGCATTTT; CDR3aa: CAISEQGSGNQPQHF
v_gene: TRBV10-3; abundance: .; j_gene: TRBJ2-1; len: 18; d_gene: .; CDR3nt: TGTGCCATCAGTGCTGGTAGCCGGGGATTGAGCTCCTACAATGAGCAGTTCTTC; CDR3aa: CAISAGSRGLSSYNEQFF
v_gene: TRBV28; abundance: .; j_gene: TRBJ1-4; len: 14; d_gene: .; CDR3nt: TGTGCCAGCAGAGGGACATCGCCTAATGAAAAACTGTTTTTT; CDR3aa: CASRGTSPNEKLFF
v_gene: TRBV29-1; abundance: .; j_gene: TRBJ2-7; len: 14; d_gene: TRBD2; CDR3nt: TGCAGCGTTGAACGAACTAGCGGGTCTGACGAGCAGTACTTC; CDR3aa: CSVERTSGSDEQYF
v_gene: TRBV6-1; abundance: .; j_gene: TRBJ2-7; len: 15; d_gene: TRBD2; CDR3nt: TGTGCCAGCAGTGAAGGGGATAGCGGGATCTACGAGCAGTACTTC; CDR3aa: CASSEGDSGIYEQYF
v_gene: TRBV7-2; abundance: .; j_gene: TRBJ2-1; len: 14; d_gene: .; CDR3nt: TGTGCCAGCAGCTTACAAGTGGGTGTCGATGAGCAGTTCTTC; CDR3aa: CASSLQVGVDEQFF